Listed here are 14 T cell receptor beta chains from one sample, sequenced in a study of PD-1 blockade in classical Hodgkin lymphoma. TCRdb's table, derived via immunoSEQ multiplex PCR, lists solely in-frame clones and lacks some. The sample records some 26,000 clones, 84% being singletons. Each patient's relapse followed autologous stem cell transplantation, and brentuximab vedotin exposure varied. The CD4+ T cells used were purified from thawed PBMCs through magnetic negative selection. This material consisted of CD4+ T cells from blood, taken at baseline. These receptors were taken from a human donor with classical Hodgkin lymphoma.

This clone has only a few counts. The chain couples TRBV30 to TRBJ1-5, with D possibly being TRBD1 (5 bases). Germline V CDR1 and CDR2: GTSNPN, SVGIG (reference sequence). V lost 1 base and J 5 bases, leaving 9 bases between the germline ends. CDR3 length equals 13 residues. The CDR3 protein is CAWSGTTDQPQHF. The CDR3 DNA follows: TGTGCCTGGAGTGGGACGACAGATCAGCCCCAGCATTTT.

The gene calls are TRBV19 and TRBJ1-5; D is possibly TRBD1 (5 bases). Germline V gives CDR1 LNHDA, CDR2 SQIVND (reference sequence). Trimming pared 4 bases from V and 5 bases from J, leaving 9 bases between. The CDR3 extends over 13 amino acids. The CDR3 coding sequence is TGTGCCAGTAGTACAGGCAGGGATCAGCCCCAGCATTTT. Its translation is CASSTGRDQPQHF. Supplemented by reference TRBV19 and TRBJ1-5, the full variable domain reads DGGITQSPKYLFRKEGQNVTLSCEQNLNHDAMYWYRQDPGQGLRLIYYSQIVNDFQKGDIAEGYSVSREKKESFPLTVTSAQKNPTAFYLCASSTGRDQPQHFGDGTRLSIL.

The chain is built from TRBV5-6 and TRBJ2-3, with D possibly TRBD2 on 5 matching bases. The V and J ends lost 2 bases and 2 bases respectively, with 15 bases between them. Germline V lookup: CDR1 SGHDT, CDR2 YYEEEE. The CDR3 is 16 residues long. The CDR3 nucleotides are TGTGCCAGCAGCTTTTTTTCGGGAAAGGCCACAGATACGCAGTATTTT. Its protein product is CASSFFSGKATDTQYF. Supplemented by reference TRBV5-6 and TRBJ2-3, the full variable domain reads DAGVTQSPTHLIKTRGQQVTLRCSPKSGHDTVSWYQQALGQGPQFIFQYYEEEERQRGNFPDRFSGHQFPNYSSELNVNALLLGDSALYLCASSFFSGKATDTQYFGPGTRLTVL.

On this clone: This CDR3 is also generated by other DNA sequences in the sample. The chain carries TRBV19 and TRBJ2-3, with D maybe TRBD2 (6 bases). The germline V gene encodes CDR1 LNHDA and CDR2 SQIVND (reference sequence). The CDR3 totals 14 residues. V was cut by 1 base and J by 1 base, with 6 bases left in between. The CDR3 spells CASSIAGGTDTQYF. DNA for the CDR3: TGTGCCAGTAGTATAGCGGGGGGCACAGATACGCAGTATTTT.

The gene calls are TRBV7-9 and TRBJ1-1; maybe TRBD1 (5 bases). CDR1 SEHNR and CDR2 FQNEAQ come from the germline V gene (reference sequence). V gave up 4 bases and J gave up 0 bases, with 15 bases separating them. This CDR3 is built from 16 residues. The CDR3: CASSSELRGMNTEAFF. CDR3 bases: TGTGCCAGCAGCTCCGAACTACGGGGCATGAACACTGAAGCTTTCTTT.

This sequence joins TRBV29-1 and TRBJ2-5; no clear D. Germline V gene data show CDR1 as SQVTM and CDR2 as ANQGSEA. The CDR3 extends over 12 amino acids. Deletions cut 3 bases from V and 2 bases from J, with 7 bases between. CDR3 loop: CSVDVRQETQYF. The CDR3 DNA sequence: TGCAGCGTTGATGTGCGACAAGAGACCCAGTACTTC.

The genes are TRBV6-6 and TRBJ2-7; the D gene is possibly TRBD1 (6 bases). The ends were cut back, 2 bases at V and 5 bases at J, with 16 bases in the middle. The length of the CDR3 is 15 residues. Germline V gene sequence: CDR1 MNHNY, CDR2 SVGAGI (reference sequence). The chain's CDR3 is CASSYTSRGYHEQYF. The DNA of the CDR3 is TGTGCCAGCAGTTACACATCCAGGGGCTACCACGAGCAGTACTTC.

The chain employs TRBV6-5 and TRBJ1-3, with D hard to call. V dropped 0 bases and J dropped 1 base, with 7 bases sitting between them. Per the germline V gene, CDR1 is MNHEY and CDR2 is SVGAGI. The length of the CDR3 is 15 residues. This CDR3 is CASSYSTGSGNTIYF. In nucleotides, the CDR3 is TGTGCCAGCAGTTACTCGACCGGTTCTGGAAACACCATATATTTT.

CDR3 in amino acids: CAWSQGADTGELFF. The CDR3 DNA follows: TGTGCCTGGAGTCAGGGGGCCGACACCGGGGAGCTGTTTTTT. V and J are TRBV30 and TRBJ2-2; TRBD1 agrees at 8 bases. V lost 2 bases, J lost 3 bases, and 2 bases stayed unmatched. Germline values: CDR1 GTSNPN, CDR2 SVGIG (reference sequence). The CDR3 is 14 amino acids.

The rearrangement links TRBV5-4 to TRBJ2-3; 8 positions agree with TRBD2. V lost 7 bases, J lost 1 base, and 5 bases stayed unmatched. Germline CDR1 is SGHNT and CDR2 is YYREEE (reference sequence). This CDR3 is built from 14 residues. CDR3 nucleotides: TGTGCCAGCGGGCGGGGGGACGGCACAGATACGCAGTATTTT. Its protein is CASGRGDGTDTQYF.

The rearrangement joins TRBV19 to TRBJ2-1; weak D call: TRBD2 (5 bases). The CDR3 is 15 residues long. The V gene's germline CDR1 is LNHDA and CDR2 SQIVND (reference sequence). Trimming took 0 bases from V and 9 from J, leaving 15 bases between them. The CDR3 nucleotides are TGTGCCAGTAGTATAGATCATCAGGCCCGGGGTGAGCAGTTCTTC. Protein product: CASSIDHQARGEQFF. The whole variable domain, remainder taken from reference TRBV19 and TRBJ2-1, is DGGITQSPKYLFRKEGQNVTLSCEQNLNHDAMYWYRQDPGQGLRLIYYSQIVNDFQKGDIAEGYSVSREKKESFPLTVTSAQKNPTAFYLCASSIDHQARGEQFFGPGTRLTVL.

The chain is built from TRBV2 and TRBJ1-5; 7 bases are a match to TRBD1. The J segment lost 4 bases and the V segment lost 2 bases, leaving 5 bases of the junction unmatched. The CDR3 contains 15 residues. Germline values: CDR1 SNHLY, CDR2 FYNNEI. The CDR3 DNA is TGTGCCAGCAGTGAAAACAGGGGAGAAAATCAGCCCCAGCATTTT. This encodes CASSENRGENQPQHF.

The chain joins TRBV7-2 to TRBJ2-7; 12 bases are shared with TRBD1. Germline CDR1 is SGHTA and CDR2 is FQGNSA. J gave up 7 bases and V 0 bases, and 4 bases lay outside the gene matches. The CDR3 is 15 amino acids. In nucleotides, the CDR3 is TGTGCCAGCAGCTTAGCGGGACAGGGGGCTGGAGAGCAGTACTTC. This codes for CASSLAGQGAGEQYF.

V gene TRBV6-6 combines with J gene TRBJ1-6; 10 bases line up with TRBD1. Germline CDR1 is MNHNY and CDR2 is SVGAGI (reference sequence). The CDR3 consists of 15 residues. The ends lost 5 bases at V and 9 bases at J; junction bases unmatched: 7. The CDR3 spells CASSRTGTGVSPLHF. The CDR3, as DNA: TGTGCCAGCAGTCGAACCGGGACAGGGGTTTCACCCCTCCACTTT.